This TCR beta chain was captured in a study of blood T cell repertoires in COVID-19. About the research overall: COVID-19 samples, acute and convalescent, were from the United States, Italy and Spain.

Authors' data handling: Nucleated cell counts were estimated from reference gene primer amplification. Produced via immunoSEQ multiplex PCR; TCRdb's table is partial and in-frame only. Clone size and the V and J calls come from that table; the DNA yielded D and trimming. The top ten hold roughly 2.3% of the sample, which has over 200,000 clones, 88% seen once. The V gene lost 6 bases and the J gene lost 3 bases, with 10 bases spanning the gap. The germline gives CDR1 SGHTA, CDR2 FQGNSA. This CDR3 comprises 13 residues. Participants' reported clinical history set cohort assignment. V is TRBV7-2 and J is TRBJ2-3; D is uncertain. This clonotype was obtained from a woman in her thirties or forties with acute COVID-19. The material sequenced was PBMCs or T cells enriched from blood (not recorded which). CDR3 coding DNA: TGTGCCAGCAGGATGATCCAGACAGATACGCAGTATTTT. Translating gives CASRMIQTDTQYF.